One sample yielded the 7 T cell receptor beta chains listed below, sequenced in a study of blood T cells in healthy people across ages. A second about 7 to 12 cycle PCR used barcoded and J-beta primers. TCRdb recomputed calls from the 5' RACE reads with MiXCR, one row per CDR3 protein. The repertoire has about 930,000 distinct CDR3 sequences, roughly 28% of them found once; the top ten carry more than 8.5%. Separately, the same data were catalogued under a study of T cells of mothers and their children.

The sequenced material came from blood. The receptors here all came from a woman aged 40 to 55 in good health.

As concerns this clonotype: With a much larger clone just one base away, this may be a read error. CDR3 amino acids: CASSTGRNYGYTF. The CDR3 DNA is TGTGCCAGCAGCACGGGACGGAACTATGGCTACACCTTC. The rearrangement joins TRBV28 to TRBJ1-2, with D tentatively TRBD1 (5 bases). CDR1 and CDR2 (germline): MDHEN, SYDVKM. V lost 6 bases, J lost 2 bases, and 10 bases lay in between. The CDR3 contains 13 residues.

This clonotype was recorded at least ten times. The rearrangement joins TRBV12-3 or TRBV12-4 to TRBJ2-7; a weak D match, TRBD2 (6 bases). This CDR3 is 13 amino acids long. V lost 6 bases to trimming and J lost 3 bases, with 12 bases between them. The CDR3 sequence is CASRGGRSYEQYF. In DNA form, the CDR3 reads TGTGCCAGCAGGGGAGGACGGAGCTACGAGCAGTACTTC.

This clonotype has more than one count but fewer than ten. The V call is TRBV27, the J call TRBJ1-5; perhaps TRBD1 as D (6 bases). The CDR3 runs to 14 residues. Trimming removed 5 bases from V and 5 bases from J, with 13 bases in between. Looked up from germline, CDR1 is MNHEY and CDR2 is SMNVEV (reference sequence). CDR3 residues: CASSGGAGDQPQHF. The CDR3 DNA reads TGTGCCAGCAGTGGGGGGGCCGGAGATCAGCCCCAGCATTTT.

This clonotype was counted many times. The chain recombines TRBV5-1 with TRBJ2-1; 11 bases fit TRBD2. Trimming took 4 bases from V and 9 from J; bases not matched to a gene: 9. This CDR3 is 15 amino acids long. In germline, CDR1 is SGHRS, CDR2 YFSETQ. The CDR3: CASSEGLAAVSEQFF. As DNA, the CDR3 is TGCGCCAGCAGCGAGGGACTAGCGGCCGTCAGTGAGCAGTTCTTC.

J is TRBJ2-1 and V is TRBV6-1; possible D gene TRBD1, 5 bases. Trimming left V 8 bases short and J 8 bases short, with 16 bases between. This CDR3 has 13 residues. Germline loops: CDR1 MNHNS, CDR2 SASEGT. The CDR3 protein is CASGSDTLDEQFF. The CDR3 DNA follows: TGTGCCAGCGGTTCGGACACTTTGGATGAGCAGTTCTTC.

There are a few counts of this clonotype. The chain employs TRBV5-1 and TRBJ2-3; 11 bases line up with TRBD1. The J segment lost 5 bases and the V segment lost 4 bases, leaving 9 bases of the junction unmatched. This CDR3 has 16 residues. In germline, CDR1 is SGHRS, CDR2 YFSETQ. The CDR3 region is CASSRWTGGEKDTQYF. The CDR3 DNA reads as TGCGCCAGCAGCCGGTGGACAGGGGGCGAAAAAGATACGCAGTATTTT.

Worth noting for this clonotype: Given a much more abundant clone one base away, this may be a read error. The chain recombines TRBV5-1 with TRBJ2-5, with 8 nucleotides matching TRBD1. The tail of the sequence fits TRBJ2-1 better, so the J call may be wrong. Germline V gene data show CDR1 as SGHRS and CDR2 as YFSETQ. The CDR3 has 16 residues. The CDR3 region has the DNA TGCGCCAGCAGCTTGTATTCGGACAGGGTAAAAGAGACCCAGTTCTTC. It specifies CASSLYSDRVKETQFF.